The TCR beta chain described here comes from a study of cytomegalovirus exposure and HLA in healthy donors. In germline, CDR1 is MNHEY, CDR2 SMNVEV (reference sequence). Trimming stripped 2 bases from V and 5 bases from J, with 12 bases between. This CDR3 has 15 residues. Primers for the PCR totalled 60 Vbeta and 13 Jbeta. Using immunoSEQ multiplex PCR, the repertoire was profiled, and TCRdb retains in-frame clones only, with some absent. The repertoire holds some 170,000 clones, with more than 65% as singletons. V usage is TRBV27 and J usage is TRBJ2-2; weak D call: TRBD1 (6 bases). The sequenced sample was PBMCs. This clonotype was obtained from a man aged 18-30 years in good health and CMV-seropositive. Written as DNA, the CDR3 is TGTGCCAGCAGTTTAAAGGGGGTCGGGACCGGGGAGCTGTTTTTT. Its protein product is CASSLKGVGTGELFF.